This TCR beta chain was captured by sequencing in a study of cytomegalovirus exposure and HLA in healthy donors. Study-level results: One later analysis reportedly identified an Asian-associated ancestry cluster that showed fewer N-insertions than the approximately 710-donor mean. Earlier findings revealed that most TCR beta V segments proved productive either about 90% or about 30% of the time.

The PCR ran on 60 Vbeta and 13 Jbeta primers. As handled by the study authors: A follow-up analysis tallied around 80 million unique TCR beta chains, some 11 million shared. TCRdb keeps only in-frame clones here, not all; method: immunoSEQ multiplex PCR. The DNA gave D and trimming, while V, J and clone size come from that table. The sample shows under 150,000 clones, over 70% of them seen only once. Healthy donors of bone marrow made up the group. As for this clone: What it binds is not known.

V shed 1 base and J 0 bases; nucleotides not matched to a gene: 0. The CDR3 is made up of 15 amino acids. From germline, CDR1 is MGHRA and CDR2 YSYEKL. Sequenced sample: PBMCs. The TCR was taken from a woman aged 18-35 years in good health and CMV-seronegative. The J gene is TRBJ2-5, the V gene TRBV4-1; TRBD1 agrees at 9 bases. CDR3 loop: CASSQGDRDQETQYF. As DNA, the CDR3 is TGCGCCAGCAGCCAAGGGGACAGGGACCAAGAGACCCAGTACTTC.